The clone carrying this T cell receptor beta chain registers medium-sized by frequency. Its antigen remains unknown. This CDR3 has 14 amino acids. CDR1 and CDR2 (germline): SGHTA, FQGTGA. TCRdb reprocessed the 10x single-cell sequencing reads, with one entry per CDR3 protein and no DNA. Seen in this sample are 400 to 600 distinct CDR3 sequences; the ten most common clones hold less than 45%. These data come from a study of CD8 T cells in cerebrospinal fluid in Alzheimer's disease. Study results and limitations: The largest CSF clone was proportionally bigger in mild cognitive impairment or Alzheimer's disease than controls. Healthy subjects less often had a clone of at least 3% than Alzheimer's patients.

The clonotype originates from a human donor with Parkinson's disease. The V call is TRBV7-3, the J call TRBJ2-2. Sample: cerebrospinal fluid. Here the CDR3 reads CASSLTLAAGELFF.